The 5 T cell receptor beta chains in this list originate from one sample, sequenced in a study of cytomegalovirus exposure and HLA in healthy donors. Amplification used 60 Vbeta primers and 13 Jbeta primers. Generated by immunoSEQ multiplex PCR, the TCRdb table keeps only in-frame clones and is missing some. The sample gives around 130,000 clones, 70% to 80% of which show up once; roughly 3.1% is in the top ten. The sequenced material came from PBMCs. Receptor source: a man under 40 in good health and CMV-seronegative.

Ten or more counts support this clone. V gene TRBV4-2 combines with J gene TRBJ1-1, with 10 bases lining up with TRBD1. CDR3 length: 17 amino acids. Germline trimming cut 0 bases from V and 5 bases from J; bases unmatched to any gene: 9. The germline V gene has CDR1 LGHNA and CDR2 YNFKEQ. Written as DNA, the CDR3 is TGTGCCAGCAGCCAAGACGGCCCGGGACAGGGGTGGACTGAAGCTTTCTTT. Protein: CASSQDGPGQGWTEAFF.

This CDR3 is CASSRDRGPEKLFF. The CDR3 DNA is TGTGCCAGCAGCCGAGACAGGGGTCCCGAAAAACTGTTTTTT. The chain joins TRBV7-2 to TRBJ1-4; TRBD1 agrees at 8 bases. After removal of 5 bases from V and 8 bases from J, the junction contained 7 bases not matched to a gene. Germline V lookup: CDR1 SGHTA, CDR2 FQGNSA. This CDR3 contains 14 residues. Combining the CDR3 with reference TRBV7-2 and TRBJ1-4 gives the whole variable domain GAGVSQSPSNKVTEKGKDVELRCDPISGHTALYWYRQSLGQGLEFLIYFQGNSAPDKSGLPSDRFSAERTGGSVSTLTIQRTQQEDSAVYLCASSRDRGPEKLFFGSGTQLSVL.

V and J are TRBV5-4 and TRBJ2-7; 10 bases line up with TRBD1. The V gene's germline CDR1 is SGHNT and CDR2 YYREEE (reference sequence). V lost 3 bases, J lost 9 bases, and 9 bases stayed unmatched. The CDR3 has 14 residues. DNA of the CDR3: TGTGCCAGCAGCTCCGACAGGGGGCCACTGGGGCAGTACTTC. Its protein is CASSSDRGPLGQYF.

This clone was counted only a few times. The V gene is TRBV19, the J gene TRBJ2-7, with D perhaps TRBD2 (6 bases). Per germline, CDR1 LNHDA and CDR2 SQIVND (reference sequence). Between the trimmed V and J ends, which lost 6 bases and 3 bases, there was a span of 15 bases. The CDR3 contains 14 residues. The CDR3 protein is CASSKRRDGYEQYF. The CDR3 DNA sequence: TGTGCCAGTAGCAAGAGGAGGGATGGCTACGAGCAGTACTTC.

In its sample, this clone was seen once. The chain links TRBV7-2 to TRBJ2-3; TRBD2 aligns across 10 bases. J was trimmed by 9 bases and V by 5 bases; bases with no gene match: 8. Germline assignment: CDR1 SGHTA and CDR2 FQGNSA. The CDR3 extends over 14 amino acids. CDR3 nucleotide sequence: TGTGCCAGCAGCGCGGAACTAGCGGGGTTAACGCAGTATTTT. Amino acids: CASSAELAGLTQYF.